This T cell receptor beta chain was observed in a study of blood T cells in healthy people across ages. The study, taken as a whole, reports: There were more naive CD4+ cells and higher diversity in long-lived donors than in aged donors.

Drawing of peripheral blood yielded about 10 milliliters from each donor. The CDR3 length is 16 residues. Germline CDR1 reads LGHDT; CDR2 reads YNNKEL (reference sequence). V lost 0 bases to trimming and J lost 7 bases, with 19 bases between them. Turning to this clonotype: Its antigen is as yet unknown.

Primed by a sample-barcoded 5' primer and a J-beta primer mix, a second PCR proceeded for roughly 6 to 12 cycles. TCRdb passed the 5' RACE reads through MiXCR, listing each CDR3 protein once. The sample contains 1.5 million or so distinct CDR3 sequences, about 42% of which appear only once. This rearrangement joins TRBV3-1 to TRBJ2-7; no definite D call. Sequenced material: blood. The TCR comes from a woman in her late teens or twenties in good health. In DNA, the CDR3 is TGTGCCAGCAGCCAAGACATACTCCAGACATACAATGAGCAGTACTTC. This gives the protein CASSQDILQTYNEQYF.